The source of this T cell receptor (beta chain) is a study of blood T cell repertoires in COVID-19 (dated by TCRdb to 2018 to 2021). In the study overall: Samples covering the acute and convalescent phases of COVID-19 were provided by collaborators in the United States, Italy and Spain. The material from the prospective study consisted of cDNA or gDNA derived from T cells, B-cell-depleted T cells, or PBMCs. The dataset comprised deeply sampled blood TCRbeta repertoires from subjects exposed to, actively infected with, or recovered from COVID-19. The repertoires were made available in a free public database intended to serve as a resource for research on the immune response to SARS-CoV-2. The samples were drawn from two sources: the first 160 participants of the ongoing ImmuneRACE study, and 1,000 to 1,500 subjects contributed by 6 global collaborators. Nearly every sample came with metadata listing a de-identified subject ID, COVID-19 status, age in years and sex. HLA class I and class II types, where available, came from metadata supplied by the sample provider rather than from assay-based typing.

At one collaborating source in Seattle, patients were enrolled during active infection and were followed longitudinally through the course of disease. The collaborating institutions used their own protocols to collect whole blood in K2EDTA tubes. Collaborator samples were shipped for TCRbeta analysis as frozen whole blood, isolated PBMCs, or DNA extracted from either sample type. This clone was observed once. Its antigen specificity is not known. It has no much larger one-base neighbor in the sample; base qualities were not kept. Unmatched junction bases come to 4, with V trimmed by 4 bases and J by 5 bases. The CDR3 covers 13 residues, taking in both the cysteine and the phenylalanine. The entry retains the CDR3 DNA only, 39 bases that are in frame from base 1. Via the germline V gene, CDR1 is KGHSH and CDR2 LQKENI. Study-wide conclusions, independent of this receptor: Clinical and demographic metadata were provided uncurated, with the amount varying by source and participant.

TCRbeta CDR3 regions were amplified from genomic DNA by means of the immunoSEQ Assay, a bias-controlled multiplex PCR. From the authors' description of their analysis: Nucleated cell counts per sample were estimated from amplification of reference gene primers within the assay. To quantify the absolute abundance of each unique TCRbeta CDR3 rearrangement, sequence reads were collapsed and filtered. For each sample, productive Simpson clonality was calculated by taking the square root of Simpson's diversity index across productive rearrangements. The immuneACCESS repertoire file appears here via TCRdb, limited to in-frame rearrangements. These files lack a portion of the clones; in checked studies, under half of the deficit traces to unresolved V genes, and the cause of the others is not known. D and trimming were read from the DNA, whereas the V and J calls and clone size are those reported in that table. The sample table lists hundreds of thousands of clones, 86% of them with a count of one. Around 13% of the sample is taken by the ten largest.

The material sequenced was peripheral blood. This sequence was found in a woman between 65 and 79 years old with COVID-19, enrolled during active disease. Here the chain combines TRBV18 and TRBJ2-5; 7 of the junction bases match TRBD1. The DNA reads TGTGCCAGCTCACGAGGGACAGAGGAGACCCAGTACTTC. Its protein is CASSRGTEETQYF.